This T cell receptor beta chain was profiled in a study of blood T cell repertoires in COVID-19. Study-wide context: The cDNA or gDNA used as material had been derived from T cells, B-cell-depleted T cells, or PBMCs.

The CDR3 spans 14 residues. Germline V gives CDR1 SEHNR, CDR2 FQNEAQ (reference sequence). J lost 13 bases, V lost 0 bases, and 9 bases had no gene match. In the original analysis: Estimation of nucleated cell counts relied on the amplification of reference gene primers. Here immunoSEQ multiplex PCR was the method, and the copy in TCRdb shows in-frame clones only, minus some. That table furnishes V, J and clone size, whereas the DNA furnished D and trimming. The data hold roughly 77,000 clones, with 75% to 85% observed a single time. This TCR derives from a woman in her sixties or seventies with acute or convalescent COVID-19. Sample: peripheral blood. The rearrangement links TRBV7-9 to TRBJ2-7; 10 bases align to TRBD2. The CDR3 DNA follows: TGTGCCAGCAGCTTAGCCTTGGGACTAGCGATTCCATACTTC. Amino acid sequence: CASSLALGLAIPYF. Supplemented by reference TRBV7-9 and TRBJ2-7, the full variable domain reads DTGVSQNPRHKITKRGQNVTFRCDPISEHNRLYWYRQTLGQGPEFLTYFQNEAQLEKSRLLSDRFSAERPKGSFSTLEIQRTEQGDSAMYLCASSLALGLAIPYFGPGTRLTVT.